Below, 32 T cell receptor beta chains from the same sample are listed, as sequenced in a study of OX40 agonist ivuxolimab in advanced cancers. TCRdb's table, derived via immunoSEQ multiplex PCR, lists solely in-frame clones and lacks some. The data hold about 48,000 clones, with about 88% observed a single time. Source: CD4+ or CD8+ T cells sorted from blood, taken in a trial of the OX40 agonist ivuxolimab. These receptors all stem from an adult with an advanced solid tumor such as melanoma, head and neck, liver or kidney cancer.

This rearrangement joins TRBV5-5 to TRBJ2-2, with 11 bases that match TRBD2. This CDR3 has 14 residues. Germline CDR1 reads SGHKS; CDR2 reads YYEKEE (reference sequence). Trimming took 5 bases from V and 7 from J; bases not matched to a gene: 4. In nucleotides, the CDR3 is TGTGCCAGCAGACGGGGACTAGCGGTCGGGGAGCTGTTTTTT. This codes for CASRRGLAVGELFF.

This chain uses TRBV28 with TRBJ2-3; D is undetermined. The CDR3 length is 16 residues. Germline V CDR1 and CDR2: MDHEN, SYDVKM. V was clipped by 5 bases and J by 1 base, with 16 bases between them. The CDR3 protein is CASSPGHPDGTDTQYF. The CDR3 DNA is TGTGCCAGCAGTCCCGGGCACCCCGACGGCACAGATACGCAGTATTTT.

V gene TRBV10-3 combines with J gene TRBJ2-5; tentatively, D is TRBD2 (5 bases). V was cut by 5 bases and J by 1 base, with 8 bases left in between. This CDR3 has 13 residues. The germline V gene encodes CDR1 ENHRY and CDR2 SYGVKD. The CDR3 nucleotides are TGTGCCATCAGTAAAAGCGGCCAAGAGACCCAGTACTTC. Its protein is CAISKSGQETQYF.

This clone was observed a handful of times. V usage is TRBV10-3 and J usage is TRBJ2-3, with 9 nucleotides matching TRBD1. V lost 7 bases to trimming and J lost 0 bases; unmatched junction nucleotides: 8. This CDR3 is 16 amino acids long. Looked up from germline, CDR1 is ENHRY and CDR2 is SYGVKD. This CDR3 reads CAIKTGGVSSTDTQYF. CDR3 nucleotide sequence: TGTGCCATCAAGACAGGGGGTGTATCTAGCACAGATACGCAGTATTTT.

The rearrangement joins TRBV11-1 to TRBJ2-2; the match to TRBD1 covers 8 bases. This CDR3 contains 16 residues. CDR1 is SGHAT and CDR2 is FQDESV in the germline V gene (reference sequence). The junction had 2 bases not matched to a gene; V was cut back by 0 bases and J by 2 bases. The CDR3 protein is CASSLAGQGNTGELFF. The CDR3 nucleotides are TGTGCCAGCAGCTTAGCTGGACAGGGAAACACCGGGGAGCTGTTTTTT.

This clone has more than one count but fewer than ten. The chain recombines TRBV18 with TRBJ2-7; D remains unclear. Trimming removed 3 bases at V and 5 bases at J, with 11 bases between. This CDR3 has 13 residues. The germline V gene encodes CDR1 KGHSH and CDR2 LQKENI. CDR3 region: CASSPSLNDEQYF. CDR3 coding DNA: TGTGCCAGCTCACCTTCACTAAACGACGAGCAGTACTTC.

The table lists this clone with a count of one. The CDR3 bases are TGTGCCAGCAGCCCCAGTACTAGCGGGAACACCGGGGAGCTGTTTTTT. Translation: CASSPSTSGNTGELFF. This chain joins TRBV7-2 and TRBJ2-2; 8 bases match TRBD2. CDR3 length equals 16 residues. Trimming cost V 5 bases and J 1 base; bases outside gene matches: 6. Germline V gene sequence: CDR1 SGHTA, CDR2 FQGNSA. Full variable domain (rest looked up from reference TRBV7-2 and TRBJ2-2): GAGVSQSPSNKVTEKGKDVELRCDPISGHTALYWYRQSLGQGLEFLIYFQGNSAPDKSGLPSDRFSAERTGGSVSTLTIQRTQQEDSAVYLCASSPSTSGNTGELFFGEGSRLTVL.

V is TRBV29-1 and J is TRBJ2-3; D not certain. Germline V lookup: CDR1 SQVTM, CDR2 ANQGSEA. V lost 7 bases to trimming and J lost 1 base, with 9 bases between them. The CDR3 spans 12 residues. CDR3 bases: TGCAGCGAAAAAGTGGGCACAGATACGCAGTATTTT. This codes for CSEKVGTDTQYF.

This clone was picked up one time. The CDR3 nucleotides are TGTGCCAGCAGCCAAGAGAGTGGATTGGTCCCGCAGAGGTACTTC. Amino acids: CASSQESGLVPQRYF. This chain links TRBV4-2 with TRBJ2-7; D gene uncertain. Trimming took off 0 bases at V and 12 bases at J, with 21 bases between the two ends. The CDR3 is made up of 15 amino acids. CDR1 and CDR2 (germline): LGHNA, YNFKEQ.

This chain links TRBV6-4 with TRBJ1-2; D is possibly TRBD1 (5 bases). CDR1 is MRHNA and CDR2 is SNTAGT in the germline V gene. CDR3 length: 19 amino acids. V lost 3 bases and J 6 bases, leaving 29 bases between the germline ends. The CDR3 sequence: CASSDIENGGVNYSHGYTF. DNA of the CDR3: TGTGCCAGCAGTGATATTGAGAACGGGGGTGTTAATTATTCGCATGGCTACACCTTC.

The chain couples TRBV27 to TRBJ2-1; 7 bases line up with TRBD1. This CDR3 is 14 amino acids long. CDR1 is MNHEY and CDR2 is SMNVEV in the germline V gene (reference sequence). The junction had 5 bases not matched to a gene; V was cut back by 8 bases and J by 1 base. Here the CDR3 DNA reads TGTGCCAGCTTTAGGGGGCGTTCCTACAATGAGCAGTTCTTC. It encodes CASFRGRSYNEQFF.

The CDR3: CAWSQPGNIQYF. As DNA, the CDR3 is TGTGCCTGGAGCCAGCCCGGAAACATTCAGTACTTC. The chain uses TRBV30 and TRBJ2-4, with unresolved D. The CDR3 contains 12 residues. Germline V gene data show CDR1 as GTSNPN and CDR2 as SVGIG (reference sequence). V gave up 3 bases and J gave up 6 bases, with 9 bases separating them.

The chain combines TRBV7-3 with TRBJ2-2; D gene uncertain. The germline CDR1 and CDR2 sequences are SGHTA and FQGTGA. The CDR3 is 16 residues long. V lost 2 bases to trimming and J lost 2 bases, with 12 bases between them. CDR3 nucleotides: TGTGCCAGCAGCTTAGGTATTATCGGAAACACCGGGGAGCTGTTTTTT. Protein: CASSLGIIGNTGELFF.

There are a few counts of this clone. This chain links TRBV30 with TRBJ2-2; D gene unclear. Germline loops: CDR1 GTSNPN, CDR2 SVGIG (reference sequence). The ends were cut back, 2 bases at V and 5 bases at J, with 6 bases in the middle. The CDR3 is 12 residues long. The CDR3 DNA reads as TGTGCCTGGAGTACAATGACCGGGGAGCTGTTTTTT. As protein: CAWSTMTGELFF.

The chain carries TRBV7-9 and TRBJ2-1; the D gene is possibly TRBD2 (6 bases). With 2 bases removed from V and 9 bases from J, the gap between germline ends came to 23 bases. The CDR3 covers 17 residues. Germline CDR1 reads SEHNR; CDR2 reads FQNEAQ (reference sequence). The CDR3 reads CASSLRELAIFAGEQFF. CDR3 bases: TGTGCCAGCAGCTTAAGGGAACTAGCCATTTTCGCGGGTGAGCAGTTCTTC.

The CDR3: CASSFGLAGGIEQYF. The CDR3, as DNA: TGTGCCAGCAGTTTCGGGCTAGCGGGAGGGATCGAGCAGTACTTC. V is TRBV28 and J is TRBJ2-7; 12 bases agree with TRBD2. Losses at the gene ends were 3 bases for V and 6 bases for J; bases not matched to a gene: 6. Germline assignment: CDR1 MDHEN and CDR2 SYDVKM. This CDR3 region has 15 residues.

The gene calls are TRBV5-4 and TRBJ1-2; no firm D call. The CDR3 totals 13 residues. V lost 4 bases, J lost 0 bases, and 7 bases lay in between. CDR1 and CDR2 from the germline V gene are SGHNT and YYREEE (reference sequence). CDR3 in amino acids: CASSPMANYGYTF. The CDR3 DNA sequence: TGTGCCAGCAGCCCAATGGCTAACTATGGCTACACCTTC.

The chain carries TRBV29-1 and TRBJ1-2; possible D gene TRBD1, 6 bases. Trimming took 7 bases from V and 0 from J, leaving 18 bases between them. The CDR3 is made up of 15 amino acids. CDR1 SQVTM and CDR2 ANQGSEA come from the germline V gene. CDR3 DNA sequence: TGCAGCGCCCTCAAAACAGGGAATGCTAACTATGGCTACACCTTC. Its protein product is CSALKTGNANYGYTF.

The sample holds a few counts of this clone. The chain recombines TRBV7-2 with TRBJ2-5; D might be TRBD1 or TRBD2, each matching 7 bases. Trimming cost V 3 bases and J 7 bases, with 15 bases left between them. The germline gives CDR1 SGHTA, CDR2 FQGNSA. This CDR3 is built from 14 residues. Here the CDR3 reads CASSFPGEGATQYF. The CDR3, as DNA: TGTGCCAGCAGCTTCCCCGGGGAGGGGGCGACCCAGTACTTC.

The chain uses TRBV11-3 and TRBJ2-3, with TRBD2 as a possible D gene (5 bases). This CDR3 is built from 16 residues. In germline, CDR1 is SGHNT, CDR2 YENEEA. Between the trimmed V and J ends, which lost 4 bases and 2 bases, there was a span of 16 bases. The CDR3 bases are TGTGCCAGCAGCTATTCTAGTACGGGAAACACAGATACGCAGTATTTT. This sequence encodes CASSYSSTGNTDTQYF. The entire variable domain, with the rest obtained from reference TRBV11-3 and TRBJ2-3, is as follows: EAGVVQSPRYKIIEKKQPVAFWCNPISGHNTLYWYLQNLGQGPELLIRYENEEAVDDSQLPKDRFSAERLKGVDSTLKIQPAELGDSAVYLCASSYSSTGNTDTQYFGPGTRLTVL.

The chain combines TRBV2 with TRBJ2-5; D not certain. The J call may be incorrect, as the DNA end agrees better with TRBJ2-7. Germline CDR1 reads SNHLY; CDR2 reads FYNNEI. The CDR3 totals 12 residues. In DNA, the CDR3 is TGTGCCAGCAGTGGGAGCTCCTACGAGCAGTACTTC. Translated: CASSGSSYEQYF.

The gene calls are TRBV4-3 and TRBJ2-3, with unresolved D. The CDR3 runs to 13 residues. Germline V gene data show CDR1 as LGHNA and CDR2 as YSLEER. The germline V and J ends were trimmed by 5 bases and 10 bases, with 16 bases remaining between them. In DNA, the CDR3 is TGCGCCAGCAGCGGAAATAGGGTAGAGGCGCAGTATTTT. Its protein is CASSGNRVEAQYF.

The rearrangement uses TRBV7-2 and TRBJ2-3, with 7 bases fitting TRBD1. V shed 4 bases and J 2 bases; nucleotides not matched to a gene: 9. From germline, CDR1 is SGHTA and CDR2 FQGNSA. CDR3 size: 16 residues. The CDR3 sequence: CASSSRGQFLTDTQYF. DNA for the CDR3: TGTGCCAGCAGCTCTAGGGGACAGTTCCTCACAGATACGCAGTATTTT.

This chain's CDR3 is CASSPRQGRDYEQYF. The CDR3 coding sequence is TGTGCCAGCAGCCCGAGACAGGGTAGGGATTACGAGCAGTACTTC. The chain has TRBV7-9 and TRBJ2-7, with 7 positions matching TRBD1. The CDR3 spans 15 residues. Germline assignment: CDR1 SEHNR and CDR2 FQNEAQ (reference sequence). Trimming took 5 bases from V and 4 from J; bases not matched to a gene: 11.

The rearrangement joins TRBV5-1 to TRBJ2-2, with D maybe TRBD2 (6 bases). CDR1 SGHRS and CDR2 YFSETQ come from the germline V gene. The CDR3 runs 15 residues. V lost 0 bases, J lost 7 bases, and 13 bases lay in between. CDR3 residues: CASSLAGDGGGELFF. The CDR3 coding sequence is TGCGCCAGCAGCTTGGCGGGGGATGGCGGCGGGGAGCTGTTTTTT.

V usage is TRBV7-3 and J usage is TRBJ1-1, with D hard to call. CDR1 and CDR2 from the germline V gene are SGHTA and FQGTGA. The CDR3 has 13 residues. The V end lost 6 bases, the J end lost 1 base, and 9 bases lay between the germline ends. The CDR3 DNA sequence: TGTGCCAGCAGGGGAAGCTCGAACACTGAAGCTTTCTTT. Amino acids: CASRGSSNTEAFF.

The chain couples TRBV5-1 to TRBJ2-6; no firm D call. The V end was cut by 2 bases, the J end by 0 bases, with 18 bases between. The germline CDR1 and CDR2 sequences are SGHRS and YFSETQ. There are 19 residues in the CDR3. The CDR3 here is CASSLGRSFSFSGANVLTF. CDR3 nucleotide sequence: TGCGCCAGCAGCTTAGGTCGCAGTTTTTCCTTCTCTGGGGCCAACGTCCTGACTTTC. Filled out from reference TRBV5-1 and TRBJ2-6, the complete variable domain reads KAGVTQTPRYLIKTRGQQVTLSCSPISGHRSVSWYQQTPGQGLQFLFEYFSETQRNKGNFPGRFSGRQFSNSRSEMNVSTLELGDSALYLCASSLGRSFSFSGANVLTFGAGSRLTVL.

The chain recombines TRBV5-4 with TRBJ1-1, with a tentative D call TRBD1 (5 bases). This CDR3 is built from 16 residues. The germline gives CDR1 SGHNT, CDR2 YYREEE (reference sequence). The V end lost 4 bases, the J end lost 3 bases, and 19 bases lay between the germline ends. The CDR3: CASSPGAGGKDTEAFF. The CDR3 bases are TGTGCCAGCAGCCCGGGCGCCGGGGGTAAGGACACTGAAGCTTTCTTT.

This rearrangement joins TRBV7-2 to TRBJ1-4, with a weak D call TRBD1 (6 bases). CDR3 size: 17 residues. Per the germline V gene, CDR1 is SGHTA and CDR2 is FQGNSA. V lost 1 base to trimming and J lost 0 bases, with 12 bases between them. The CDR3 loop is CASSLVHRAATNEKLFF. The CDR3 DNA reads TGTGCCAGCAGCTTAGTCCACAGGGCTGCAACTAATGAAAAACTGTTTTTT.

This clone was found a few times. The J gene is TRBJ1-4, the V gene TRBV28; D remains unclear. CDR1 and CDR2 from the germline V gene are MDHEN and SYDVKM. V was pared by 7 bases and J by 10 bases, with 16 bases between. This CDR3 region has 13 residues. The CDR3 DNA follows: TGTGCCAGCAAGGATTATACCGGTGGAAAACTGTTTTTT. Protein: CASKDYTGGKLFF.

The CDR3 DNA sequence: TGTGCCAGCTCACCTACGGGTACCTACGAGCAGTTCTTC. This codes for CASSPTGTYEQFF. The V gene is TRBV18, the J gene TRBJ2-1; D is undetermined. The germline V gene has CDR1 KGHSH and CDR2 LQKENI. Trimming removed 3 bases from V and 10 bases from J, with 13 bases in between. This CDR3 contains 13 residues.

This clone came up once. J is TRBJ2-1 and V is TRBV5-6; 8 bases match TRBD1. This CDR3 comprises 15 residues. CDR1 is SGHDT and CDR2 is YYEEEE in the germline V gene. The CDR3 DNA sequence: TGTGTAATCCGGACAGGGATTCCCATTTGCAATGAGCAGTTCTTC. Residues: CVIRTGIPICNEQFF.